Presented here are 2 T cell receptor beta chains from one specimen sequenced in a study of cytomegalovirus exposure and HLA in healthy donors. The repertoire was sequenced with immunoSEQ multiplex PCR; TCRdb's copy has only in-frame clones and lacks some. The sample has over 100,000 clones; over 75% are singletons. Specimen: PBMCs. All receptors come from a young woman in good health and CMV-seropositive.

The chain uses TRBV28 and TRBJ1-2; D is unclear. The ends were cut back, 6 bases at V and 8 bases at J, with 10 bases in the middle. From germline, CDR1 is MDHEN and CDR2 SYDVKM. The CDR3 covers 11 residues. The CDR3 loop is CASSPGGGYTF. Written as DNA, the CDR3 is TGTGCCAGCAGCCCAGGAGGCGGCTACACCTTC.

The chain joins TRBV7-9 to TRBJ2-7; 9 nucleotides agree with TRBD2. Germline trimming cut 5 bases from V and 2 bases from J; bases unmatched to any gene: 4. Germline CDR1 is SEHNR and CDR2 is FQNEAQ (reference sequence). There are 14 residues in the CDR3. As DNA, the CDR3 is TGTGCCAGCAGCGCGGGGGGGTCAGCCTACGAGCAGTACTTC. Translating it yields CASSAGGSAYEQYF.